This TCR beta chain was captured by sequencing in a study of shared clonotypes between healthy human individuals. Sequencing used immunoSEQ multiplex PCR; TCRdb keeps in-frame clones, though not all of them. The sample records approximately 440,000 clones, approximately 71% being singletons. The CDR3 is made up of 13 amino acids. Per germline, CDR1 SGHRS and CDR2 YFSETQ. J gave up 4 bases and V 5 bases, and 0 bases lay outside the gene matches. This clonotype was sampled from a woman between 35 and 50 years old in good health. Some clones in this sample may be carry-over from other donors' samples. The specimen was PBMCs. This chain joins TRBV5-1 and TRBJ2-2, with TRBD1 matching over 9 bases. CDR3 DNA sequence: TGCGCCAGCAGGACAGGGGGCACCGGGGAGCTGTTTTTT. Encoded protein: CASRTGGTGELFF.